What follows is one TCR beta chain and its context. Its antigen is unknown. This sample was included in a study of synovial regulatory T cells in juvenile arthritis. Study-level points and caveats: Largely private between patients, iaTreg TCR repertoires showed partial overlap with synovial Teff and blood CPL repertoires.

This CDR3 spans 15 amino acids. The nucleotide record is missing. Germline-derived CDR1 and CDR2 are MNHEY and SVGAGI. The protocol was immunoSEQ multiplex PCR, while the TCRdb copy is restricted to in-frame clones and leaves out a portion. This sample's clone table lists 6,400 or so clones. The source of this sequence is a donor aged 2 to 35 with juvenile idiopathic arthritis. The chain recombines TRBV6-5 with TRBJ2-2; absent DNA, TCRdb's TRBD1 call cannot be checked. Sequences were obtained from Treg cells from blood. The subset was: remaining (HLA-DR-negative) circulating blood Treg cells. The CDR3 reads CASRSGQLETGELFF.